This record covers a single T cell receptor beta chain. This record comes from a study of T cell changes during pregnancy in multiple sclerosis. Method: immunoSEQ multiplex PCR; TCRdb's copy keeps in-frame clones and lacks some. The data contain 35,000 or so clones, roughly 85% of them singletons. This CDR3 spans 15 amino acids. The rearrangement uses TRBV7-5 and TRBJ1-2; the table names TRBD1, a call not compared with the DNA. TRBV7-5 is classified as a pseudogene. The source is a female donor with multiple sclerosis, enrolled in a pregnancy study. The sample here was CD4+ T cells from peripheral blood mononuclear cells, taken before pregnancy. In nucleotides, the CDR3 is TGTGTCAGAAGCTTATTAAGTCGGACAGACTATGGCTACACCTTC. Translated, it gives CVRSLLSRTDYGYTF.